This T cell receptor (beta chain) was documented in a study of human T cells and chemical hapten exposure. Study background: Variation in per-sample TCR yields came mainly from small pooled library volume differences.

Time point specified: healthy volunteer bleed at 2 weeks. Whole blood that had not been fractionated was the source of extracted total RNA. This clonotype turned up a few times. Its antigen remains unknown. General study findings and limits: DPC sensitization left the count of TCRs above 1 in 1000 unchanged.

The V and J ends lost 0 bases and 3 bases, in that order; junction bases with no gene match: 1. This CDR3 has 15 residues. Germline values: CDR1 LGHDT, CDR2 YNNKEL (reference sequence). The library tagged individual cDNA molecules with unique molecular identifiers. Each CDR3 protein gets one entry after TCRdb re-called the RACE reads with MiXCR. This repertoire shows about 130,000 distinct CDR3 sequences, roughly 9.5% found once; its top ten account for 1.5% to 2%. This sequence was found in a male donor in good health. Some clones in this sample may be carry-over from other donors' samples. The chain combines TRBV3-1 with TRBJ1-1; 10 positions agree with TRBD1. Specimen: whole blood. The CDR3 loop reads CASSQEGQGHTEAFF. The CDR3 DNA reads as TGTGCCAGCAGCCAAGAGGGACAGGGGCACACTGAAGCTTTCTTT.